This T cell receptor (beta chain) came from a study of regulatory T cells in long-lasting Graves disease. Broader study findings: Persistent cases of Graves' showed reduced TCR diversity relative to newly diagnosed patients.

Noted time point: persistent/refractory GD, antithyroid drugs over 5 years with positive TRAb. From PBMCs, RNA was extracted and then used to make the TCR library. About this clonotype: Its antigen is as yet unknown.

According to the study, TCR beta libraries were built with iRepertoire HTBI primers and CDR3-region Arm-PCR. TCRdb re-called the multiplex PCR reads through MiXCR, storing one row per CDR3 protein. The sample carries about 310,000 distinct CDR3 sequences, roughly a fifth recorded once. This CDR3 spans 14 amino acids. CDR1 and CDR2 (germline): LGHNA, YSLEER. V was pared by 1 base and J by 9 bases, with 13 bases between. The chain combines TRBV4-3 with TRBJ2-4; possible D gene TRBD1, 6 bases. The source material was peripheral blood mononuclear cells (PBMCs), sampled when the disease was refractory, from a patient treated with antithyroid drugs. The receptor comes from a female donor with Graves disease. CDR3: CASSQVTQGSIQYF. In nucleotides, the CDR3 is TGCGCCAGCAGCCAAGTGACACAGGGCAGCATTCAGTACTTC.